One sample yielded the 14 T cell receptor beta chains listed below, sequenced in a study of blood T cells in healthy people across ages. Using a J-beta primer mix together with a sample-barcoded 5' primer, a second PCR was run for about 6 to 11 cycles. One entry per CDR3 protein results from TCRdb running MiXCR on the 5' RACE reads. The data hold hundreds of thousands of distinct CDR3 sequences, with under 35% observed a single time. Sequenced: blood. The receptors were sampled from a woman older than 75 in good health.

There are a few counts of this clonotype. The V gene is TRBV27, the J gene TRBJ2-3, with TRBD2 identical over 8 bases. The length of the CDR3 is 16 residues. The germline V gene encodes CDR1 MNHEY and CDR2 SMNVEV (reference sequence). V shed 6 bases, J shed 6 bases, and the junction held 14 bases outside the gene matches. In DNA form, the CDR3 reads TGTGCCAGCAGCGCGACTGGCGGGGGGCCGCGGGATACGCAGTATTTT. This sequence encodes CASSATGGGPRDTQYF.

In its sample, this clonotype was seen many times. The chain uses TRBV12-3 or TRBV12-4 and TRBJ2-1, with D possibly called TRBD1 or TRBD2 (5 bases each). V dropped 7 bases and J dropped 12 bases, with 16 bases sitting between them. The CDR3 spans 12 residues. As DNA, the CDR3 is TGTGCCAGCACCCAAGGTTCGGGACGGCAGTTCTTC. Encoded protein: CASTQGSGRQFF.

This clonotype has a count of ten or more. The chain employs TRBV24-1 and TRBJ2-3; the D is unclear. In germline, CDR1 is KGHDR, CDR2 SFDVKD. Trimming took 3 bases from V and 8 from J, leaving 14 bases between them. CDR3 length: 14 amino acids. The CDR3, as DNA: TGTGCCACCAGTGATAATAGTTGGGTTGCTACGCAGTATTTT. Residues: CATSDNSWVATQYF.

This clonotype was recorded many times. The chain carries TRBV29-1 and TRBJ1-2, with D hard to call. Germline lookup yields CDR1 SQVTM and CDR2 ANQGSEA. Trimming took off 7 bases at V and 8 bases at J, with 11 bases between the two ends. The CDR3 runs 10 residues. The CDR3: CSADGVGYTF. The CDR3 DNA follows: TGCAGCGCCGACGGGGTAGGCTACACCTTC.

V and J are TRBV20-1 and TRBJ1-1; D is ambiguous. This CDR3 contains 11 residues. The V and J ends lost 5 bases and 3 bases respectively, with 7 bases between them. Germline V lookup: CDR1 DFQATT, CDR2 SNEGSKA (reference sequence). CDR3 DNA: TGCAGTGCTCCTGGCCACACTGAAGCTTTCTTT. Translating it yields CSAPGHTEAFF.

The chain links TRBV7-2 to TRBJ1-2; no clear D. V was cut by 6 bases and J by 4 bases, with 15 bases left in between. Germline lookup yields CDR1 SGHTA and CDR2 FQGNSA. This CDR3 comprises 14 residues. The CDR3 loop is CASSPSQACYGYTF. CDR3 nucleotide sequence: TGTGCCAGCAGTCCAAGCCAGGCGTGCTATGGCTACACCTTC.

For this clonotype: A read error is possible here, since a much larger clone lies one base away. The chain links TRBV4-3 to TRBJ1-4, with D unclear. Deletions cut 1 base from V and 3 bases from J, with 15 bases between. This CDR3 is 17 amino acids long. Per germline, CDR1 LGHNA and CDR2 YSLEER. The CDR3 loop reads CASSQALSGQANEKLFF. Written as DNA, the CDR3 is TGCGCCAGCAGCCAAGCACTTTCCGGGCAGGCTAATGAAAAACTGTTTTTT.

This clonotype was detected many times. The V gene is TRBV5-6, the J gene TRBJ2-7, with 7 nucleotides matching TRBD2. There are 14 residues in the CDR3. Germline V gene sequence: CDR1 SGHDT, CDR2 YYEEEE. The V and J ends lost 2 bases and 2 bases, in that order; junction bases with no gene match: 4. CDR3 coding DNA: TGTGCCAGCAGCTTAGGAGGGACTACCTACGAGCAGTACTTC. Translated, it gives CASSLGGTTYEQYF.

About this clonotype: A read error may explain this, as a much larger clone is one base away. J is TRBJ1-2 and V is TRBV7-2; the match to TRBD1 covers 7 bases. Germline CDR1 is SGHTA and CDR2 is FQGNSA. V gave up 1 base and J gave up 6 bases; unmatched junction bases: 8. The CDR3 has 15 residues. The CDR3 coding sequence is TGTGCCAGCAGCTTAGTTCAGGGGGTGTCAGATGGCTACACCTTC. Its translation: CASSLVQGVSDGYTF.

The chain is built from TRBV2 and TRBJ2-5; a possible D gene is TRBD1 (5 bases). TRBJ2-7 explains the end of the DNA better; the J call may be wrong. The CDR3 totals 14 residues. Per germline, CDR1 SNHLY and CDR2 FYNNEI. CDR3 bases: TGTGCCAGCAGTCCGCGGACACCCGGCTACGAGCAGTACTTC. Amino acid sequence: CASSPRTPGYEQYF.

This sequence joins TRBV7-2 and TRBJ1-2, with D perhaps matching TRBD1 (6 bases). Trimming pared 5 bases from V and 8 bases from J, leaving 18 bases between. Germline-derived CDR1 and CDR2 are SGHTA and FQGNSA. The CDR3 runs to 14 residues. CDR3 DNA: TGTGCCAGCAGCATAGGACCTGAGGGGGGAGGCTACACCTTC. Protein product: CASSIGPEGGGYTF.

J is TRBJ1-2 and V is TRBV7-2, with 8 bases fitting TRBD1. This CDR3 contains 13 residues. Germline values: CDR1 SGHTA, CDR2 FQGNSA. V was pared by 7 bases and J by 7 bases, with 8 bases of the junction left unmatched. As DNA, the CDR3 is TGTGCCAGCACCGACGGACAGGGTCGTGGCTACACCTTC. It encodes CASTDGQGRGYTF.

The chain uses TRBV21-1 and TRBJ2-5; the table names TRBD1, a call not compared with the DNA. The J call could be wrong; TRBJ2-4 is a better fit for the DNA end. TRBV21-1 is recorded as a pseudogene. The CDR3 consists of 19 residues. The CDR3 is CASNKRGDRVVLGQNIQYF. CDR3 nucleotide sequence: TGTGCCAGCAACAAAAGAGGGGACAGGGTGGTTTTGGGGCAAAACATTCAGTACTTC.

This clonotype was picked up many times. In DNA form, the CDR3 reads TGTGCCAGCAGCCCCGGTTATGGAACTAATGAAAAACTGTTTTTT. Residues: CASSPGYGTNEKLFF. This chain uses TRBV7-9 with TRBJ1-4; D not resolved. CDR3 length: 15 residues. The V gene lost 5 bases and the J gene lost 1 base, with 11 bases spanning the gap. The V gene's germline CDR1 is SEHNR and CDR2 FQNEAQ (reference sequence). The variable domain in full, with the rest retrieved from reference TRBV7-9 and TRBJ1-4, is DTGVSQNPRHKITKRGQNVTFRCDPISEHNRLYWYRQTLGQGPEFLTYFQNEAQLEKSRLLSDRFSAERPKGSFSTLEIQRTEQGDSAMYLCASSPGYGTNEKLFFGSGTQLSVL.